This TCR beta chain appears in the sequencing data of a study of blood T cell repertoires in COVID-19. Whole-study context: COVID-19 samples from acute and convalescent phases originated in the United States, Italy and Spain. T cells, B-cell-depleted T cells, or PBMCs provided the cDNA or gDNA that served as material.

Germline trimming cut 6 bases from V and 5 bases from J; bases unmatched to any gene: 2. The length of the CDR3 is 13 residues. Germline CDR1 is MNHEY and CDR2 is SVGAGI. Under the authors' procedure: Nucleated cell counts were estimated from reference gene primer amplification. Data came from immunoSEQ multiplex PCR; TCRdb stores just in-frame clones and leaves some out. For V, J and clone size, that table is used; D and trimming come from the DNA. The table includes under 70,000 clones, approximately 87% detected once. The specimen was peripheral blood. The chain combines TRBV6-5 with TRBJ2-7, with TRBD2 identical over 12 bases. The source of this sequence is a man aged 50 to 59 with acute or convalescent COVID-19. Here the CDR3 reads CASSGTSGHEQYF. DNA for the CDR3: TGTGCCAGCAGCGGGACTAGCGGGCACGAGCAGTACTTC.